This T cell receptor beta chain was observed in a study of blood T cell repertoires in COVID-19. Losses at the gene ends were 3 bases for V and 3 bases for J; bases not matched to a gene: 8. The CDR3 extends over 15 amino acids. The germline gives CDR1 SGHRS, CDR2 YFSETQ. In the original workflow: For nucleated cells, counts were estimated from reference gene primer amplification. This table comes from immunoSEQ multiplex PCR, and its TCRdb copy is limited to in-frame clones, with some not included. The D gene and trimming were derived from the DNA, and the V and J assignments and clone size from that table. Among more than 110,000 clones listed, under 85% were seen once.

The chain recombines TRBV5-1 with TRBJ1-2; TRBD1 matches 7 bases. The sequencing input was peripheral blood. The sequence derives from a human donor in a cohort sampled during active COVID-19. For the CDR3, the DNA is TGCGCCAGCAGCTCCTTCTCCGGGACAGACTATGGCTACACCTTC. The encoded protein is CASSSFSGTDYGYTF.